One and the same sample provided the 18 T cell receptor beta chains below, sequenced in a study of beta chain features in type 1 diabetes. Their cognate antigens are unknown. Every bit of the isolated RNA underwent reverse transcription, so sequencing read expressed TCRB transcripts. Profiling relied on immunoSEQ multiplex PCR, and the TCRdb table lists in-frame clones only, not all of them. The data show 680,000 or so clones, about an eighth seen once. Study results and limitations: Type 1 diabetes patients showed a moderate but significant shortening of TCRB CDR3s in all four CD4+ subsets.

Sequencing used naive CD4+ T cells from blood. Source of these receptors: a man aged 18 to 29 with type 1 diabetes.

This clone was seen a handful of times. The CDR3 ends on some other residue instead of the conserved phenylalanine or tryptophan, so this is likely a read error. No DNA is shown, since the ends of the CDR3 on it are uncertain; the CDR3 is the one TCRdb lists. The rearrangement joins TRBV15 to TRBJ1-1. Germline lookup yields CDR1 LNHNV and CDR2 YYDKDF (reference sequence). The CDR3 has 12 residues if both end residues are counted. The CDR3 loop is CATSREGPQILL.

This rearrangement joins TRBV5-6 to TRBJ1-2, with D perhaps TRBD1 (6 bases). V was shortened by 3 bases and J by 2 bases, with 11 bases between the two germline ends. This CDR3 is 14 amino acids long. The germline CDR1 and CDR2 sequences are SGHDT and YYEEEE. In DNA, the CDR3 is TGTGCCAGCAGCTCCCCCCAGGGGAACTATGGCTACACCTTC. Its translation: CASSSPQGNYGYTF.

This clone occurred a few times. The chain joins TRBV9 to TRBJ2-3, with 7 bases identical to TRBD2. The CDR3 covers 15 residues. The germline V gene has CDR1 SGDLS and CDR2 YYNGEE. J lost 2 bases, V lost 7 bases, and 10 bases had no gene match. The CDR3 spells CASSSAGLFTDTQYF. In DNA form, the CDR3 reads TGTGCCAGCTCCTCAGCGGGGTTATTCACAGATACGCAGTATTTT.

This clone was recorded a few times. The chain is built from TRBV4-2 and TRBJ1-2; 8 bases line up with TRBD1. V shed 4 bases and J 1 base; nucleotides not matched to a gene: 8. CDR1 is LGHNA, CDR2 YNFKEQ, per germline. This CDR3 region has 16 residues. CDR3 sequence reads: CASSLGQGPNNYGYTF. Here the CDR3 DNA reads TGTGCCAGCAGCCTCGGACAGGGTCCTAATAACTATGGCTACACCTTC.

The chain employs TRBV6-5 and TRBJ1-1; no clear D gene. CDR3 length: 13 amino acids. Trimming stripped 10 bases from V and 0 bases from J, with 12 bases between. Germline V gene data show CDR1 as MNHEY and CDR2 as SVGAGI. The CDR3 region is CATSGILNTEAFF. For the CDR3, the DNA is TGTGCCACCTCGGGGATTTTGAACACTGAAGCTTTCTTT.

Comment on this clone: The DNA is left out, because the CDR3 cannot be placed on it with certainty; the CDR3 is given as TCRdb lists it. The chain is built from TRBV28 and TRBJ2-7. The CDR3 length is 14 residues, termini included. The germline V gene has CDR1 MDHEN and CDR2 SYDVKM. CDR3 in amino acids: CASSTSGRAYEQYF.

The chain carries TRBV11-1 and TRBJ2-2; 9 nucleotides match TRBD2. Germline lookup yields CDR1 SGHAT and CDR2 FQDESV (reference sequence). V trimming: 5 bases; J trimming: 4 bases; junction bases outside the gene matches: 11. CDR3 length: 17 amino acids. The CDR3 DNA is TGTGCCAGCAGCCAATCCCATAGCGGGGGCCTCACCGGGGAGCTGTTTTTT. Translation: CASSQSHSGGLTGELFF.

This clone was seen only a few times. The CDR3 region is CASSSPALGVNEQFF. CDR3 coding DNA: TGTGCCAGCAGCTCCCCGGCGTTGGGAGTGAATGAGCAGTTCTTC. The rearrangement uses TRBV11-2 and TRBJ2-1, with a weak D call TRBD2 (5 bases). Germline lookup yields CDR1 SGHAT and CDR2 FQNNGV. The CDR3 sequence is 15 residues long. V lost 4 bases and J 7 bases, leaving 17 bases between the germline ends.

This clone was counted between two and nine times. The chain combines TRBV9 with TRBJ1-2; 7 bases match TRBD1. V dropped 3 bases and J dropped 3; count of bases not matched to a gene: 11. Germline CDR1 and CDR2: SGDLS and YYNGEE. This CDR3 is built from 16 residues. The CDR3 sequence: CASSGGQPQGHYGYTF. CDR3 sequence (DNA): TGTGCCAGCAGCGGGGGACAGCCGCAGGGGCACTATGGCTACACCTTC.

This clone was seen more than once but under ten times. CDR3 in DNA: TGCGCCAGCAGCCCCGCGGACAGGGACCTTAACTACGAGCAGTACTTC. This gives the protein CASSPADRDLNYEQYF. V is TRBV5-1 and J is TRBJ2-7; 8 nucleotides align to TRBD1. The V and J ends lost 4 bases and 3 bases, in that order; junction bases with no gene match: 12. Germline V gives CDR1 SGHRS, CDR2 YFSETQ. CDR3 length equals 16 residues.

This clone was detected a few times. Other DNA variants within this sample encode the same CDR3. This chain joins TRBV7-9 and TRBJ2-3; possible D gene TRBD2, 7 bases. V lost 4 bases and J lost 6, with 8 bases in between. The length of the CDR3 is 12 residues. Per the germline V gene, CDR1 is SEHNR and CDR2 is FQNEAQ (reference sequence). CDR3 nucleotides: TGTGCCAGCAGCTCGGGGGGCGATACGCAGTATTTT. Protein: CASSSGGDTQYF.

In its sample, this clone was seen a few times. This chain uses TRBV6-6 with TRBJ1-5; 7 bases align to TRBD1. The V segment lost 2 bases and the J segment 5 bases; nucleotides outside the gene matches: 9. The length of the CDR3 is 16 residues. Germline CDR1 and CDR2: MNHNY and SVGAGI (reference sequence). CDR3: CASSYVRQGRDQPQHF. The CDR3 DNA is TGTGCCAGCAGTTACGTCCGACAGGGAAGGGATCAGCCCCAGCATTTT.

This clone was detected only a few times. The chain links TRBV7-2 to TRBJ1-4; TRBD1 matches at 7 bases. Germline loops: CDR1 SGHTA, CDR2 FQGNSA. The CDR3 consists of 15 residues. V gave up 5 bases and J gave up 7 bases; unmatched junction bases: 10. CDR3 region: CASSPAGTEGEKLFF. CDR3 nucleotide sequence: TGTGCCAGCAGCCCCGCCGGGACAGAGGGTGAAAAACTGTTTTTT.

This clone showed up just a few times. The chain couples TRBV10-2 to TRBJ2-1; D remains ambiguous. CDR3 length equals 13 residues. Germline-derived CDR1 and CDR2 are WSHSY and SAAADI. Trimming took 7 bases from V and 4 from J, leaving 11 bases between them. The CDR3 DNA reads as TGCGCCAGCACCCAAACCGAGTACAATGAGCAGTTCTTC. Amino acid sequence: CASTQTEYNEQFF.

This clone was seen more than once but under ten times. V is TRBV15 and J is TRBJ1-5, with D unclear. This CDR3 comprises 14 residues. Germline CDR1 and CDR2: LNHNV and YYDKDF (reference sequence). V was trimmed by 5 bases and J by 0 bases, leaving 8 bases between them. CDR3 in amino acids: CATSPSLSNQPQHF. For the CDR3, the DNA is TGTGCCACCAGCCCTTCCCTTAGCAATCAGCCCCAGCATTTT.

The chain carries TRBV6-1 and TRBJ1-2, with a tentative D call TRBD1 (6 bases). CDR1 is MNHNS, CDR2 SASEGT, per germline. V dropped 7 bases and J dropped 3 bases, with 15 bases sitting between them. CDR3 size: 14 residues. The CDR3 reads CASTPGHTDYGYTF. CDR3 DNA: TGTGCCAGCACTCCGGGACACACGGACTATGGCTACACCTTC.

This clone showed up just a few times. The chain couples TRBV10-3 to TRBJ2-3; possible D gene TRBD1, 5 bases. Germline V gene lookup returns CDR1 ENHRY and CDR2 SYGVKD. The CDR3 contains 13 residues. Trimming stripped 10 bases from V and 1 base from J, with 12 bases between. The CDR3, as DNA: TGTGCCACCGGACACTCGCGCACAGATACGCAGTATTTT. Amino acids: CATGHSRTDTQYF.

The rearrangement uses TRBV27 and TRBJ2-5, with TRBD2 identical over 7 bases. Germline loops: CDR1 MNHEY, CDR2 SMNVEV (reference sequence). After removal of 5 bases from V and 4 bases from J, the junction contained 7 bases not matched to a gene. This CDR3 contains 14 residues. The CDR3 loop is CASSPAQRGETQYF. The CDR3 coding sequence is TGTGCCAGCAGTCCCGCCCAGCGGGGAGAGACCCAGTACTTC.